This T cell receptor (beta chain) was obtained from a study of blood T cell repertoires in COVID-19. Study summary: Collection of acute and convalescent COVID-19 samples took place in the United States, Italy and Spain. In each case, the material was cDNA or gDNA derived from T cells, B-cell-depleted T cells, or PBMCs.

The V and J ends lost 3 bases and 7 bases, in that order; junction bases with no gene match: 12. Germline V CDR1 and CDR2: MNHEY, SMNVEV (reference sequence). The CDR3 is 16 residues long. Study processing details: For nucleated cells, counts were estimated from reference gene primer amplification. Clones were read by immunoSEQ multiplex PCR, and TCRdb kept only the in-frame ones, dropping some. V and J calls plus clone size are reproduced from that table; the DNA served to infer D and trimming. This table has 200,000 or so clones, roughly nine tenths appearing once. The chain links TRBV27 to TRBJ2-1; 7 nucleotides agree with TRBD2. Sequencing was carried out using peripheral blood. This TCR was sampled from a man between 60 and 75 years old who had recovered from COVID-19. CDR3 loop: CASSLVGGSFGNEQFF. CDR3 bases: TGTGCCAGCAGTTTGGTCGGCGGGAGCTTTGGTAATGAGCAGTTCTTC.